These 25 T cell receptor beta chains were all obtained from the same sample, sequenced in a study of T cells in pancreatic ductal adenocarcinoma. Clones were sequenced by immunoSEQ multiplex PCR, and TCRdb holds only the in-frame ones, with some missing. The sample includes tens of thousands of clones, 90% to 95% of them seen just once. No neoadjuvant therapy was given to the selected pancreatic ductal adenocarcinoma patients before their surgery. Specimen: PBMCs. All receptors derive from a human donor with pancreatic ductal adenocarcinoma.

The V call is TRBV11-3, the J call TRBJ1-1; 7 bases fit TRBD1. Looked up from germline, CDR1 is SGHNT and CDR2 is YENEEA. The CDR3 runs 16 residues. V lost 5 bases, J lost 5 bases, and 14 bases stayed unmatched. CDR3 nucleotides: TGTGCCAGCAGCACCGGGGCTGACAGGGTAGGGACTGAAGCTTTCTTT. It codes for CASSTGADRVGTEAFF.

The V gene is TRBV5-1, the J gene TRBJ1-2, with 7 bases matching TRBD1. The CDR3 totals 13 residues. CDR1 and CDR2 from the germline V gene are SGHRS and YFSETQ. V was clipped by 2 bases and J by 3 bases; unmatched bases: 1. The CDR3 here is CASSLDRDYGYTF. DNA for the CDR3: TGCGCCAGCAGCTTAGACAGGGACTATGGCTACACCTTC.

This clone turned up a few times. The chain recombines TRBV5-1 with TRBJ2-7; 10 bases fit TRBD1. This CDR3 spans 15 amino acids. V gave up 5 bases and J gave up 3 bases; unmatched junction bases: 8. Germline CDR1 is SGHRS and CDR2 is YFSETQ. For the CDR3, the DNA is TGCGCCAGCAGGGACGGGACAGGGGCTTACTACGAGCAGTACTTC. It yields the protein CASRDGTGAYYEQYF.

The V gene is TRBV29-1, the J gene TRBJ1-3, with no clear D. Between the trimmed V and J ends, which lost 6 bases and 1 base, there was a span of 7 bases. This CDR3 has 12 amino acids. From germline, CDR1 is SQVTM and CDR2 ANQGSEA. CDR3 coding DNA: TGCAGCGTAACAGTTTCTGGAAACACCATATATTTT. As protein: CSVTVSGNTIYF.

The rearrangement joins TRBV4-3 to TRBJ1-6; no clear D. The germline V and J ends were trimmed by 4 bases and 5 bases, with 12 bases remaining between them. Germline CDR1 reads LGHNA; CDR2 reads YSLEER. This CDR3 is built from 15 residues. The CDR3 coding sequence is TGCGCCAGCAGCCGAACATTTTCTGATAATTCACCCCTCCACTTT. Translated, it gives CASSRTFSDNSPLHF.

Worth noting for this clone: At the DNA level, this CDR3 is encoded by other sequences in the same sample as well. This chain joins TRBV27 and TRBJ2-5; D might be TRBD1 (5 bases). Germline V gene data show CDR1 as MNHEY and CDR2 as SMNVEV (reference sequence). The CDR3 is 13 amino acids. The ends were cut back, 6 bases at V and 2 bases at J, with 10 bases in the middle. CDR3 in amino acids: CASRGHLQETQYF. For the CDR3, the DNA is TGTGCCAGCAGGGGGCATTTACAAGAGACCCAGTACTTC.

In nucleotides, the CDR3 is TGTGCCAGCGAACAGGGTATGATGCCCTACGAGCAGTACTTC. Its translation: CASEQGMMPYEQYF. This chain uses TRBV7-9 with TRBJ2-7, with D possibly matching TRBD1 (6 bases). The ends were cut back, 8 bases at V and 2 bases at J, with 16 bases in the middle. CDR3 length: 14 amino acids. CDR1 is SEHNR and CDR2 is FQNEAQ in the germline V gene (reference sequence).

The chain combines TRBV30 with TRBJ1-4; D is undetermined. The germline gives CDR1 GTSNPN, CDR2 SVGIG (reference sequence). The CDR3 has 18 amino acids. Deletions cut 2 bases from V and 0 bases from J, with 19 bases between. DNA of the CDR3: TGTGCCTGGAGTCGCCGGGTCGCTGCCTTTGCAACTAATGAAAAACTGTTTTTT. Translation: CAWSRRVAAFATNEKLFF.

This sequence joins TRBV7-2 and TRBJ2-3; the D is unclear. Trimming removed 2 bases from V and 2 bases from J, with 11 bases in between. There are 15 residues in the CDR3. Germline V gives CDR1 SGHTA, CDR2 FQGNSA. Written as DNA, the CDR3 is TGTGCCAGCAGCTTAATGGTTCGGACCACAGATACGCAGTATTTT. It is translated as CASSLMVRTTDTQYF. The full variable domain, completed using reference TRBV7-2 and TRBJ2-3, is GAGVSQSPSNKVTEKGKDVELRCDPISGHTALYWYRQSLGQGLEFLIYFQGNSAPDKSGLPSDRFSAERTGGSVSTLTIQRTQQEDSAVYLCASSLMVRTTDTQYFGPGTRLTVL.

The chain employs TRBV27 and TRBJ2-5, with 7 bases that match TRBD2. Germline CDR1 MNHEY, CDR2 SMNVEV (reference sequence). J lost 9 bases, V lost 3 bases, and 7 bases had no gene match. This CDR3 comprises 13 residues. CDR3 protein: CASSFSRREAQYF. The CDR3 coding sequence is TGTGCCAGCAGTTTTTCTAGACGGGAGGCCCAGTACTTC.

The chain joins TRBV7-2 to TRBJ2-1, with no clear D. CDR1 and CDR2 from the germline V gene are SGHTA and FQGNSA. The CDR3 runs to 15 residues. Trimming stripped 1 base from V and 0 bases from J, with 7 bases between. Here the CDR3 reads CASSLDSSSYNEQFF. Written as DNA, the CDR3 is TGTGCCAGCAGCTTAGACTCTAGCTCCTACAATGAGCAGTTCTTC.

The chain links TRBV29-1 to TRBJ1-1; no firm D call. The length of the CDR3 is 13 residues. Germline CDR1 reads SQVTM; CDR2 reads ANQGSEA. V was clipped by 5 bases and J by 1 base, with 11 bases between them. CDR3 sequence (DNA): TGCAGCGTTAAGGGTGCAGCGAACACTGAAGCTTTCTTT. Residues: CSVKGAANTEAFF.

The chain links TRBV29-1 to TRBJ2-1; 8 bases are shared with TRBD2. Germline CDR1 SQVTM, CDR2 ANQGSEA. V lost 5 bases, J lost 9 bases, and 6 bases stayed unmatched. CDR3 length equals 12 residues. CDR3 coding DNA: TGCAGCGTTCGGCGGGAGGTGGGTGAGCAGTTCTTC. It codes for CSVRREVGEQFF.

A single count supports this clone. The chain employs TRBV28 and TRBJ2-1, with D perhaps TRBD2 (6 bases). The CDR3 is 15 residues long. Germline lookup yields CDR1 MDHEN and CDR2 SYDVKM. Trimming pared 6 bases from V and 11 bases from J, leaving 23 bases between. Here the CDR3 reads CASRPIRDSLRKQFF. The CDR3 nucleotides are TGTGCCAGCAGGCCCATACGGGACTCCCTTCGTAAGCAGTTCTTC.

The rearrangement uses TRBV19 and TRBJ2-1, with D perhaps TRBD1 (5 bases). Trimming removed 7 bases at V and 0 bases at J, with 10 bases between. The CDR3 spans 14 residues. In germline, CDR1 is LNHDA, CDR2 SQIVND (reference sequence). The CDR3 is CASKGHASYNEQFF. The DNA for the CDR3 is TGTGCCAGTAAGGGGCACGCCTCCTACAATGAGCAGTTCTTC.

V gene TRBV6-6 combines with J gene TRBJ2-5, with 7 bases matching TRBD1. Germline V CDR1 and CDR2: MNHNY, SVGAGI (reference sequence). The CDR3 is made up of 14 amino acids. With V trimmed by 8 bases and J by 7 bases, 13 bases remained unmatched. CDR3 sequence reads: CASSPYGQDGTQYF. CDR3 nucleotides: TGTGCCAGCTCCCCTTATGGACAGGATGGGACCCAGTACTTC.

V gene TRBV19 combines with J gene TRBJ2-5, with TRBD1 matching 10 bases. The CDR3 is 15 amino acids. V lost 3 bases to trimming and J lost 5 bases; unmatched junction nucleotides: 6. CDR1 LNHDA and CDR2 SQIVND come from the germline V gene (reference sequence). The CDR3 loop is CASSMGQGRDETQYF. In DNA form, the CDR3 reads TGTGCCAGTAGTATGGGACAGGGGCGCGACGAGACCCAGTACTTC.

This chain joins TRBV18 and TRBJ2-7; D gene unclear. V gave up 6 bases and J gave up 5 bases, with 17 bases separating them. The CDR3 sequence is 14 residues long. Per the germline V gene, CDR1 is KGHSH and CDR2 is LQKENI. The CDR3 region is CASSPIARAHEQYF. CDR3 bases: TGTGCCAGCTCGCCTATAGCTCGAGCCCACGAGCAGTACTTC.

J is TRBJ1-5 and V is TRBV16; D is unclear. The CDR3 has 14 amino acids. The germline CDR1 and CDR2 sequences are KGHSY and FQNENV. V lost 0 bases and J 7 bases, leaving 10 bases between the germline ends. The chain's CDR3 is CASSQSDPSQPQHF. For the CDR3, the DNA is TGTGCCAGCAGCCAATCGGATCCAAGCCAGCCCCAGCATTTT.

The J gene is TRBJ2-7, the V gene TRBV9; D is possibly TRBD1 or TRBD2 (5 bases each). Trimming shortened V by 2 bases and J by 0 bases, and 15 bases separated the two germline ends. The CDR3 runs 16 residues. Germline values: CDR1 SGDLS, CDR2 YYNGEE. CDR3 in DNA: TGTGCCAGCAGCGTGGGACCCGACCGTAGCTCCTACGAGCAGTACTTC. Translated: CASSVGPDRSSYEQYF.

CDR3 residues: CASSLSAQTTDTQYF. The CDR3 nucleotides read TGCGCCAGCAGCTTGAGTGCGCAGACCACAGATACGCAGTATTTT. This chain connects TRBV5-1 to TRBJ2-3; D gene ambiguous. Looked up from germline, CDR1 is SGHRS and CDR2 is YFSETQ. There are 15 residues in the CDR3. The V and J ends lost 1 base and 2 bases respectively, with 11 bases between them.

The chain employs TRBV7-2 and TRBJ1-2; TRBD1 might be the D (6 bases). Germline V gene lookup returns CDR1 SGHTA and CDR2 FQGNSA. V lost 8 bases and J 7 bases, leaving 20 bases between the germline ends. CDR3 length: 14 amino acids. The CDR3: CASHAAGGAFGYTF. CDR3 nucleotide sequence: TGTGCCAGCCACGCAGCGGGGGGCGCGTTTGGCTACACCTTC.

The gene calls are TRBV7-9 and TRBJ1-4; D may be TRBD1 (6 bases). The length of the CDR3 is 15 residues. Germline loops: CDR1 SEHNR, CDR2 FQNEAQ (reference sequence). The V and J ends lost 1 base and 1 base respectively, with 7 bases between them. The CDR3 loop reads CASSLEGGTNEKLFF. The CDR3, as DNA: TGTGCCAGCAGCTTAGAAGGGGGAACTAATGAAAAACTGTTTTTT.

The rearrangement joins TRBV9 to TRBJ2-6; possibly TRBD1 or TRBD2 for D (7 bases each). CDR1 is SGDLS and CDR2 is YYNGEE in the germline V gene. The ends were cut back, 4 bases at V and 2 bases at J, with 13 bases in the middle. The CDR3 runs 16 residues. CDR3 DNA: TGTGCCAGCAGCCCAGGGGGGGGCCCTGGGGCCAACGTCCTGACTTTC. Translating it yields CASSPGGGPGANVLTF.

The V gene is TRBV14, the J gene TRBJ1-2; D is possibly TRBD1 (5 bases). Per germline, CDR1 SGHDN and CDR2 FVKESK. There are 16 residues in the CDR3. V was clipped by 1 base and J by 3 bases, with 15 bases between them. The CDR3 sequence: CASSQGGGQGYYGYTF. In DNA, the CDR3 is TGTGCCAGCAGCCAAGGCGGTGGTCAGGGTTACTATGGCTACACCTTC. The full variable domain, its missing parts supplied by reference TRBV14 and TRBJ1-2, is EAGVTQFPSHSVIEKGQTVTLRCDPISGHDNLYWYRRVMGKEIKFLLHFVKESKQDESGMPNNRFLAERTGGTYSTLKVQPAELEDSGVYFCASSQGGGQGYYGYTFGSGTRLTVV.